A single sample is the source of the 18 T cell receptor beta chains below, sequenced in a study of shared clonotypes between healthy human individuals. Sequenced by immunoSEQ multiplex PCR; TCRdb stores in-frame clones only, minus some. The sample has roughly 2.5 million clones; just over 90% are singletons. The sequencing sample was made of naive CD4+ T cells sorted from blood. Subset given: CD45RA+ positively selected. The receptors come from a man in his late teens or twenties in good health.

About this clone: Within the sample, other DNA sequences also encode this same CDR3. This chain links TRBV13 with TRBJ2-7; D may be TRBD1 (5 bases). The germline V gene encodes CDR1 PRHDT and CDR2 FYEKMQ (reference sequence). The V and J ends lost 5 bases and 3 bases respectively, with 8 bases between them. CDR3 length: 12 residues. CDR3 in DNA: TGTGCCAGCAGCCCCGACAGCTACGAGCAGTACTTC. Protein: CASSPDSYEQYF.

This clone turned up a few times. Other DNA sequences in the sample encode the same CDR3. V usage is TRBV5-1 and J usage is TRBJ1-2; D unresolved. Germline lookup yields CDR1 SGHRS and CDR2 YFSETQ. Deletions cut 0 bases from V and 4 bases from J, with 7 bases between. The CDR3 contains 13 residues. The CDR3 region has the DNA TGCGCCAGCAGCTTGGGCCAGACCTATGGCTACACCTTC. Translated: CASSLGQTYGYTF.

V and J are TRBV6-5 and TRBJ1-1; no firm D call. This CDR3 spans 14 amino acids. V was shortened by 3 bases and J by 5 bases, with 13 bases between the two germline ends. Germline CDR1 and CDR2: MNHEY and SVGAGI. CDR3 region: CASSYGLTSTEAFF. The CDR3 DNA reads as TGTGCCAGCAGTTATGGTCTTACATCGACTGAAGCTTTCTTT.

For this clone: The identical CDR3 is also encoded by other nucleotide sequences in the sample. V is TRBV6-1 and J is TRBJ2-3; D remains unclear. Germline V gives CDR1 MNHNS, CDR2 SASEGT. The germline V and J ends were trimmed by 0 bases and 6 bases, with 4 bases remaining between them. The CDR3 spans 12 residues. The CDR3 DNA reads TGTGCCAGCAGTGAAGCCGGGGATACGCAGTATTTT. It translates to CASSEAGDTQYF.

This clone was seen a handful of times. The chain joins TRBV28 to TRBJ1-5, with TRBD1 as a possible D gene (5 bases). CDR3 size: 14 residues. Between the trimmed V and J ends, which lost 6 bases and 1 base, there was a span of 10 bases. From germline, CDR1 is MDHEN and CDR2 SYDVKM. CDR3 sequence: CASRTEPSNQPQHF. The CDR3 bases are TGTGCCAGCAGGACAGAGCCCAGCAATCAGCCCCAGCATTTT.

The V call is TRBV5-1, the J call TRBJ2-7, with D perhaps TRBD1 (6 bases). Trimming took 1 base from V and 1 from J, leaving 15 bases between them. The CDR3 runs to 16 residues. From germline, CDR1 is SGHRS and CDR2 YFSETQ. The CDR3 nucleotides are TGCGCCAGCAGCTTGTACAGGGTTGCCGAATCCTACGAGCAGTACTTC. This gives the protein CASSLYRVAESYEQYF.

The DNA for the CDR3 is TGTGCCAGCAGTGCGTCAGAGACAGGGATTACACCCCTCCACTTT. Its protein product is CASSASETGITPLHF. V is TRBV6-6 and J is TRBJ1-6; TRBD1 agrees at 7 bases. The CDR3 contains 15 residues. Germline trimming cut 5 bases from V and 11 bases from J; bases unmatched to any gene: 12. Germline loops: CDR1 MNHNY, CDR2 SVGAGI (reference sequence).

This clone was seen once. J is TRBJ2-7 and V is TRBV5-6; 8 nucleotides line up with TRBD1. There are 14 residues in the CDR3. The V gene's germline CDR1 is SGHDT and CDR2 YYEEEE. After removal of 4 bases from V and 5 bases from J, the junction contained 8 bases not matched to a gene. This CDR3 reads CASSRGQGYHEQYF. CDR3 DNA: TGTGCCAGCAGCCGAGGACAGGGCTATCACGAGCAGTACTTC.

Turning to this clone: This sample also contains other DNA sequences that code for the same CDR3. The chain combines TRBV27 with TRBJ1-2; 8 bases align to TRBD1. Germline CDR1 reads MNHEY; CDR2 reads SMNVEV (reference sequence). V was clipped by 2 bases and J by 2 bases; unmatched bases: 4. The CDR3 is made up of 15 amino acids. CDR3 loop: CASSLRTGLNYGYTF. In DNA form, the CDR3 reads TGTGCCAGCAGTTTAAGGACAGGGTTAAACTATGGCTACACCTTC.

Concerning this clone itself: Distinct nucleotide sequences in the sample also encode this CDR3. The chain joins TRBV7-2 to TRBJ1-1; TRBD1 might be the D (5 bases). V lost 5 bases to trimming and J lost 5 bases, with 15 bases between them. This CDR3 spans 14 amino acids. CDR1 SGHTA and CDR2 FQGNSA come from the germline V gene. CDR3 in DNA: TGTGCCAGCAGCCCTAGAACCGGGGGGACTGAAGCTTTCTTT. It is translated as CASSPRTGGTEAFF.

The count of this clone is one. This chain connects TRBV6-1 to TRBJ2-2; D tentatively reads TRBD1 or TRBD2 (6 bases each). The CDR3 totals 14 residues. The ends were cut back, 6 bases at V and 9 bases at J, with 17 bases in the middle. Germline CDR1 MNHNS, CDR2 SASEGT. The CDR3, as DNA: TGTGCCAGCAGGACTATTGGGGGGCAGAGGGAGCTGTTTTTT. Its translation is CASRTIGGQRELFF.

Details on this clone: This same CDR3 is encoded by further DNA sequences in the sample. This chain uses TRBV6-5 with TRBJ2-5; D tentatively reads TRBD1 or TRBD2 (6 bases each). The CDR3 consists of 13 residues. Germline V gene lookup returns CDR1 MNHEY and CDR2 SVGAGI. V was cut by 2 bases and J by 4 bases, with 8 bases left in between. The CDR3 sequence: CASSYGGLETQYF. The CDR3 region has the DNA TGTGCCAGCAGTTACGGGGGGCTAGAGACCCAGTACTTC.

V gene TRBV10-3 combines with J gene TRBJ2-3; 7 bases map to TRBD1. The germline gives CDR1 ENHRY, CDR2 SYGVKD. The ends lost 11 bases at V and 0 bases at J; junction bases unmatched: 11. The CDR3 has 15 residues. CDR3 DNA: TGTGCCTCCAGCCCGACAGGGATTAGCACAGATACGCAGTATTTT. The encoded protein is CASSPTGISTDTQYF.

The CDR3: CSALTSGNEQYF. The DNA for the CDR3 is TGCAGCGCCCTGACTAGCGGGAACGAGCAGTACTTC. V usage is TRBV29-1 and J usage is TRBJ2-7; 11 bases map to TRBD2. CDR1 is SQVTM, CDR2 ANQGSEA, per germline. The CDR3 has 12 amino acids. V trimming: 7 bases; J trimming: 5 bases; junction bases outside the gene matches: 4.

V usage is TRBV5-4 and J usage is TRBJ2-7, with 13 bases lining up with TRBD2. V lost 0 bases to trimming and J lost 6 bases; unmatched junction nucleotides: 3. The CDR3 has 15 amino acids. Germline-derived CDR1 and CDR2 are SGHNT and YYREEE (reference sequence). The DNA of the CDR3 is TGTGCCAGCAGCTTGGGGGGACTAGCGGGAAGCGAGCAGTACTTC. Amino acids: CASSLGGLAGSEQYF. Full variable domain (outside the CDR3, taken from reference TRBV5-4 and TRBJ2-7): ETGVTQSPTHLIKTRGQQVTLRCSSQSGHNTVSWYQQALGQGPQFIFQYYREEENGRGNFPPRFSGLQFPNYSSELNVNALELDDSALYLCASSLGGLAGSEQYFGPGTRLTVT.

The chain joins TRBV5-4 to TRBJ2-3, with 12 bases aligning to TRBD2. J gave up 0 bases and V 4 bases, and 9 bases lay outside the gene matches. The CDR3 is 18 amino acids. Looked up from germline, CDR1 is SGHNT and CDR2 is YYREEE (reference sequence). The CDR3 sequence: CASSRALAGGMSTDTQYF. The CDR3 nucleotides are TGTGCCAGCAGCAGGGCGCTAGCGGGGGGGATGAGCACAGATACGCAGTATTTT.

This rearrangement joins TRBV13 to TRBJ1-1; D might be TRBD1 (6 bases). The CDR3 runs to 15 residues. Trimming removed 6 bases at V and 4 bases at J, with 18 bases between. Germline V lookup: CDR1 PRHDT, CDR2 FYEKMQ (reference sequence). CDR3 residues: CASRPRGGGGTEAFF. CDR3 nucleotides: TGTGCCAGCAGACCTAGGGGGGGCGGCGGCACTGAAGCTTTCTTT. Full variable domain (missing parts from reference TRBV13 and TRBJ1-1): AAGVIQSPRHLIKEKRETATLKCYPIPRHDTVYWYQQGPGQDPQFLISFYEKMQSDKGSIPDRFSAQQFSDYHSELNMSSLELGDSALYFCASRPRGGGGTEAFFGQGTRLTVV.

This rearrangement joins TRBV25-1 to TRBJ1-5, with TRBD1 as a possible D gene (6 bases). CDR3 length: 14 amino acids. Germline V gene data show CDR1 as MGHDK and CDR2 as SYGVNS. Trimming took 4 bases from V and 7 from J, leaving 14 bases between them. This CDR3 is CASSVGGKGQPQHF. CDR3 nucleotides: TGTGCCAGCAGTGTGGGGGGCAAGGGGCAGCCCCAGCATTTT.